This section outlines one TCR beta chain sequence together with its context. At least ten counts were recorded for this clonotype. Its antigen has not been determined. No base quality values were provided; no much bigger clone lies one nucleotide off. Taken from the germline V gene (reference sequence), the CDR1 and CDR2 loops are DFQATT and SNEGSKA. Including the terminal cysteine and phenylalanine, the CDR3 comprises 12 residues. CDR3 DNA is the only sequence kept; it has 36 bases, read in frame from the first base. Cut back by 5 bases and 6 bases, the V and J ends lie 8 bases apart. Receptor amplification or capture employed 5' RACE. Sequenced using a NextSeq 500. To correct for sequencing error and PCR bias, the TCR library protocol tagged individual cDNA molecules with unique molecular identifiers. Both TCR alpha and beta chains were sequenced, and tight co-correlation was observed between alpha and beta sequence abundances in each sample. The source study handled its data this way. Decombinator V4 was used to annotate TCR sequences for V gene, J gene and CDR3. Expanded TCRs were defined as changing significantly between any two time points under a Poisson model with p below 0.0001. TCR abundances were normalised to the total number of TCRs sequenced per sample and expressed as counts per million. TRAV1-2 paired with TRAJ12, TRAJ20 or TRAJ33 defined MAIT TCRs, while TRAV10 paired with TRAJ18 defined iNKT TCRs. A search of VDJdb, accessed on 1 November 2021, was run for TCRs annotated to CMV, EBV and SARS-CoV-2, with TCRs annotated for multiple antigens excluded. TCRdb reprocessed the public reads (quality trimming at Q25 with fastp, clone calling with MiXCR) and kept in-frame beta chains. Each record represents a unique CDR3 protein, reported with the most common genes and DNA among its rows. These V and J calls derive from TCRdb rather than the authors' analysis. This sample lists some 36,000 distinct CDR3 sequences; over 4.5% were detected once. The ten largest clones add up to about 5% of the sample.

This entry is derived from a study of early T cells in non-severe SARS-CoV-2 infection (dated by TCRdb to about 2021). Looking at the study overall: Because TCR sequencing relied on bulk RNA taken from unsorted whole blood, pairing of alpha and beta chains was not possible. Study-wide conclusions, independent of this receptor: VDJdb matching was skewed toward anti-spike CD8 responses and likely underestimated virus-specific expansions by missing private and CD4 specificities.

Set within a cohort of healthcare workers in London, UK, this nested case-control study involved weekly PCR testing of nasopharyngeal swabs along with blood sampling. Healthcare workers were enrolled in the week of the UK lockdown, from 23 to 31 March 2020, and were followed every week for up to roughly 15 weeks. This clonotype was obtained from an adult who was a healthcare worker with PCR-confirmed SARS-CoV-2 infection or an uninfected control (not recorded which). Sample: whole blood. The rearrangement joined TRBV20-1 to TRBJ2-6; there is no confident call for the D gene. The DNA sequence reads TGCAGTGCTCCTTCTACGGCCAACGTCCTGACTTTC. Translated, it reads CSAPSTANVLTF.